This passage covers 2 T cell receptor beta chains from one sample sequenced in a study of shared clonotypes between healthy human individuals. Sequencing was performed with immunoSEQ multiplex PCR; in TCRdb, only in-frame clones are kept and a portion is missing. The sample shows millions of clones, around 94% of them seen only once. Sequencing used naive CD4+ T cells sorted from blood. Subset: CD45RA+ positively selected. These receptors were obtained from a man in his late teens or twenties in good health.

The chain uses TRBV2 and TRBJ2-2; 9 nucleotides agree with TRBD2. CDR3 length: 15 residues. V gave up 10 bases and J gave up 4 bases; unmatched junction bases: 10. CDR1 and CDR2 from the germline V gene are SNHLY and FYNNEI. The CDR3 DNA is TGTGCCACGCGGGCTAGCGGGATATTCACCGGGGAGCTGTTTTTT. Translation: CATRASGIFTGELFF.

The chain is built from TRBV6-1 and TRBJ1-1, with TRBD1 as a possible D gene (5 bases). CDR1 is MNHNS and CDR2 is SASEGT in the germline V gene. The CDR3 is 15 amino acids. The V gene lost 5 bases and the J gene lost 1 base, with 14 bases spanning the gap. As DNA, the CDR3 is TGTGCCAGCAGTCCTGGGACCCAAAGGAACACTGAAGCTTTCTTT. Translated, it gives CASSPGTQRNTEAFF.